A single sample gave rise to the 5 T cell receptor beta chains below, sequenced in a study of regulatory T cells in long-lasting Graves disease. The TCR beta library used iRepertoire HTBI primers with Arm-PCR amplification of CDR3. TCRdb reprocessed the multiplex PCR reads with MiXCR, giving one entry per CDR3 protein. Of 300,000 to 500,000 distinct CDR3 sequences in the sample, 20% were seen once. Time point of the sample: persistent/refractory GD, antithyroid drugs over 5 years with positive TRAb. Preparation of the TCR library used RNA extracted from PBMCs. The specimen comprised peripheral blood mononuclear cells (PBMCs), sampled when the disease was refractory, from a patient treated with antithyroid drugs. The origin of the receptors is a female donor with Graves disease.

This clonotype was seen ten or more times. The V call is TRBV3-1, the J call TRBJ2-5, with 7 bases aligning to TRBD2. V trimming: 7 bases; J trimming: 5 bases; junction bases outside the gene matches: 13. The CDR3 loop spans 15 amino acids. Germline V gives CDR1 LGHDT, CDR2 YNNKEL (reference sequence). CDR3 coding DNA: TGTGCCAGCACCTCGACTAGCCCTCCAGTGGAGACCCAGTACTTC. Amino acids: CASTSTSPPVETQYF.

This clonotype has a count of ten or more. The rearrangement uses TRBV7-2 and TRBJ1-1; D unclear. Between the trimmed V and J ends, which lost 6 bases and 5 bases, there was a span of 25 bases. Germline V CDR1 and CDR2: SGHTA, FQGNSA. The CDR3 length is 17 residues. CDR3 sequence reads: CASRPTAGGRTWTEAFF. Written as DNA, the CDR3 is TGTGCCAGCAGACCGACCGCGGGAGGGAGGACTTGGACTGAAGCTTTCTTT.

This chain joins TRBV12-5 and TRBJ2-2, with 8 positions matching TRBD1. With 1 base clipped from V and 5 bases from J, the junction kept 6 bases outside the gene matches. The CDR3 runs 16 residues. Germline V gene sequence: CDR1 LGHNT, CDR2 FRNRAP. The CDR3 coding sequence is TGTGCTAGTGGTTTGGGGACAGGGAGCCGAACCGGGGAGCTGTTTTTT. The encoded protein is CASGLGTGSRTGELFF.

This clonotype has ten or more counts. V is TRBV28 and J is TRBJ2-7, with 10 nucleotides matching TRBD2. Germline values: CDR1 MDHEN, CDR2 SYDVKM. The CDR3 contains 16 residues. Trimming cost V 6 bases and J 2 bases; bases outside gene matches: 10. Here the CDR3 reads CASRDTSGTSPYEQYF. In nucleotides, the CDR3 is TGTGCCAGCAGAGATACTAGCGGGACGTCCCCCTACGAGCAGTACTTC.

This clonotype was recorded many times. This rearrangement joins TRBV12-3 or TRBV12-4 to TRBJ1-5; possible D gene TRBD1, 6 bases. Trimming pared 6 bases from V and 6 bases from J, leaving 15 bases between. The CDR3 loop spans 14 amino acids. CDR3 protein: CASSRQTGSQPQHF. CDR3 nucleotides: TGTGCCAGCAGCCGTCAGACAGGCTCTCAGCCCCAGCATTTT.